This T cell receptor (beta chain) is drawn from a study of cytotoxic CD8 clonotypes in ibrutinib-treated CLL. Germline lookup yields CDR1 MNHNY and CDR2 SVGAGI (reference sequence). Trimming at V came to 1 base and at J to 6 bases, leaving 3 bases not matched to a gene. The CDR3 is 14 residues long. Profiled with immunoSEQ multiplex PCR; TCRdb holds only in-frame clones, not every one. The repertoire holds about 300,000 clones, roughly 70% seen once, with around 6.5% in the top ten. This sequence was found in a human donor with chronic lymphocytic leukemia. The chain combines TRBV6-6 with TRBJ2-1; 7 bases map to TRBD2. Material: PBMCs, obtained after 36 months of ibrutinib treatment. The CDR3 DNA reads as TGTGCCAGCAGTTACTGGACTAGTTTCAATGAGCAGTTCTTC. Translation: CASSYWTSFNEQFF.